The present TCR beta chain was sequenced within a study of multiple sclerosis patients with progressive multifocal leukoencephalopathy. Profiling relied on immunoSEQ multiplex PCR, and the TCRdb table lists in-frame clones only, not all of them. The sample lists some 30,000 clones, almost 95% occurring once. V dropped 4 bases and J dropped 5; count of bases not matched to a gene: 6. Germline-derived CDR1 and CDR2 are MGHDK and SYGVNS. This CDR3 has 15 residues. Time point: before natalizumab initiation. T0 blood was collected before the first natalizumab infusion. The sample was PBMCs. The rearrangement joins TRBV25-1 to TRBJ2-2, with TRBD1 identical over 8 bases. This TCR was recovered from a man younger than 40 with multiple sclerosis. CDR3 coding DNA: TGTGCCAGCAGTGCGCCAGGGGGCCGAACCGGGGAGCTGTTTTTT. Amino acid sequence: CASSAPGGRTGELFF.